This is a list of T cell receptor beta chains from one sample in a study of somatic mutations in cytotoxic T cells in rheumatoid arthritis. Assay used: immunoSEQ multiplex PCR; TCRdb lists only in-frame clones, some missing. The data show about 18,000 clones, roughly 80% seen once. The sample was CD8+ T cells sorted from blood. The receptors originated from an adult with rheumatoid arthritis. Each CDR3 is given with its conserved first and last residue. D genes are given only for firm matches. Some rows mark clone size as missing; the rest say once, few, many or name a class of expanded clone.

j_call d_call v_call clone_size cdr3_nt cdr3_aa
TRBJ2-1 - TRBV9 - TGTGCCAGCAGCGTAGCAGGGTCAATCCGGGATGAGCAGTTCTTC CASSVAGSIRDEQFF
TRBJ2-7 - TRBV7-9 - TGTGCCAGCAGCTTCCCAAACAGGGAACCCTCCTACGAGCAGTACTTC CASSFPNREPSYEQYF
TRBJ2-5 - TRBV7-7 - TGTGCCAGCAGCTTGGTGGGGAACAGGCTCGGAGAGACCCAGTACTTC CASSLVGNRLGETQYF
TRBJ1-5 - TRBV6-1 - TGTGCCAGCAGTGAAGAACCGCCCAATCAGCCCCAGCATTTT CASSEEPPNQPQHF
TRBJ2-1 TRBD2 TRBV2 - TGTGCCAGCAATATCGGGGAGGGCCCAAGCTCCTACAATGAGCAGTTCTTC CASNIGEGPSSYNEQFF
TRBJ2-2 - TRBV7-2 - TGTGCCAGCAGCTTAGAGGGACGGGGGATGACCGGGGAGCTGTTTTTT CASSLEGRGMTGELFF
TRBJ2-3 - TRBV29-1 - TGCAGCGTTGAAGATCGGGGAAGTAGCACAGATACGCAGTATTTT CSVEDRGSSTDTQYF
TRBJ1-6 - TRBV7-9 - TGTGCCAGCAGCTCACTACAGGGTTACAGCTCACCCCTCCACTTT CASSSLQGYSSPLHF
TRBJ1-3 - TRBV5-1 - TGCGCCAGCCAGGGGTCATGGGGCTCTGGAAACACCATATATTTT CASQGSWGSGNTIYF
TRBJ2-7 TRBD1 TRBV27 - TGTGCCAGCAGTATAAGACAGGGTAACGAGCAGTACTTC CASSIRQGNEQYF
TRBJ2-7 - TRBV19 - TGTGCCAGTAGTTCCTTTAACGGGAGTTTACACGAGCAGTACTTC CASSSFNGSLHEQYF
TRBJ1-2 - TRBV4-1 few TGCGCCAGCAGCCAAGGGGGAAGTACTCCCCCTTATGGCTACACCTTC CASSQGGSTPPYGYTF
TRBJ2-7 TRBD1 TRBV7-8 - TGTGCCAGCAGCTCCGGCGACAGGGGAAAGGGCTACGAGCAGTACTTC CASSSGDRGKGYEQYF
TRBJ2-7 - TRBV29-1 - TGCAGCGTTGTGGGAGGTTCGATTAGCCATACCTACGAGCAGTACTTC CSVVGGSISHTYEQYF
TRBJ2-7 TRBD2 TRBV9 - TGTGCCAGCAGCGTAGATGGCGGGAGAACCTACGAGCAGTACTTC CASSVDGGRTYEQYF
TRBJ1-2 - TRBV4-2 once TGTGCCAGCAGGGAATTAACCAACTATGGCTACACCTTC CASRELTNYGYTF
TRBJ2-1 - TRBV7-8 - TGTGCCAGCAGCTTAGTTCAAGCGCCAACCTACAATGAGCAGTTCTTC CASSLVQAPTYNEQFF
TRBJ2-1 - TRBV19 - TGTGCCAGTACAAGGAGGGGCGGGATGAGCTCCTACAATGAGCAGTTCTTC CASTRRGGMSSYNEQFF
TRBJ2-7 TRBD1 TRBV7-7 few TGTGCCAGCGGTAGAGGACAGGGGTACGAGCAGTACTTC CASGRGQGYEQYF
TRBJ1-1 TRBD1 TRBV19 - TGTGCCAGTAGTATAGGACAGGGGATGGGGACTGAAGCTTTCTTT CASSIGQGMGTEAFF
TRBJ2-5 TRBD2 TRBV15 - TGTGCCACCAGAAGACTAGCCCAAGAGACCCAGTACTTC CATRRLAQETQYF
TRBJ2-1 TRBD2 TRBV7-2 - TGTGCCAGCAGCGAACCGGGACTAGCTATTTACAATGAGCAGTTCTTC CASSEPGLAIYNEQFF
TRBJ2-3 - TRBV6-5 - TGTGCCAGCTGGACTAGCACAGATACGCAGTATTTT CASWTSTDTQYF
TRBJ2-7 TRBD1 TRBV4-1 - TGCGCCAGCAGCAGGGGACAGTTCACCTACGAGCAGTACTTC CASSRGQFTYEQYF
TRBJ2-6 - TRBV27 - TGTGCCAGCAGTTCTGGGGCCAACGTCCTGACTTTC CASSSGANVLTF
TRBJ1-1 - TRBV2 few TGTGCCAGCAGCGGGGGCAGGAACACTGAAGCTTTCTTT CASSGGRNTEAFF
TRBJ1-1 - TRBV5-4 few TGTGCCAGCAGTCCAGGGAGGTCGGGTGAAGCTTTCTTT CASSPGRSGEAFF
TRBJ1-4 - TRBV12-5 few TGTGCTAGTGGTTTGGTAGAAGGGGCTAATGAAAAACTGTTTTTT CASGLVEGANEKLFF
TRBJ1-2 TRBD1 TRBV7-9 - TGTGCCAGCAGCCCCGGGACAGGGGGCCTCTATGGCTACACCTTC CASSPGTGGLYGYTF
TRBJ1-1 TRBD1 TRBV7-6 - TGTGCCAGCAGCTTAGGGACCGGGACAGGGATGACTGAAGCTTTCTTT CASSLGTGTGMTEAFF
TRBJ1-5 - TRBV12-5 few TGTGCTAGTGGATATGGACGGGTTAATCAGCCCCAGCATTTT CASGYGRVNQPQHF
TRBJ1-2 - TRBV5-6 few TGTGCCAGCAGCTTGCAGGGGCAAAGCTATGGCTACACCTTC CASSLQGQSYGYTF
TRBJ2-1 TRBD2 TRBV7-8 - TGTGCCAGCAGCTTACAAACCGGGACTAGCGGTTACAATGAGCAGTTCTTC CASSLQTGTSGYNEQFF
TRBJ1-5 - TRBV6-1 - TGTGCCAGCAGTGAGACTCAGGGCCCCAATCAGCCCCAGCATTTT CASSETQGPNQPQHF
TRBJ2-1 TRBD2 TRBV9 once TGTGCCAGCAGCGTATCCCACGGGGGGGCCTTAATCCGGTACAATGAGCAGTTCTTC CASSVSHGGALIRYNEQFF
TRBJ2-7 TRBD2 TRBV6-1 - TGTGCCAGCAGTGAAGCGTTTCGTCGGGCTAGCGGGAGGGTCTACGAGCAGTACTTC CASSEAFRRASGRVYEQYF
TRBJ2-3 - TRBV4-2 - TGTGCCAGCAGCCAAGGAGTATCCGGCACAGATACGCAGTATTTT CASSQGVSGTDTQYF
TRBJ2-1 - TRBV7-9 once TGTGCCAGCAGCTCTCGGTTGGACGTTGAGCAGTTCTTC CASSSRLDVEQFF
TRBJ2-7 - TRBV29-1 - TGCAGCGTTGAAGGGCACCAACCCTACGAGCAGTACTTC CSVEGHQPYEQYF
TRBJ1-1 TRBD1 TRBV19 - TGTGCCAGTAGTCCGGACAGGCGAGACACTGAAGCTTTCTTT CASSPDRRDTEAFF
TRBJ1-1 - TRBV4-1 - TGCGCCAGCAGCCAAGATTTGGTCTCTGAAGCTTTCTTT CASSQDLVSEAFF
TRBJ2-3 TRBD2 TRBV25-1 - TGTGCCAGCAGTGAAGGGACTACCTACACAGATACGCAGTATTTT CASSEGTTYTDTQYF
TRBJ1-1 - TRBV7-9 - TGTGCCAGCAGCTTAAGCATCACTGAAGCTTTCTTT CASSLSITEAFF
TRBJ2-7 TRBD1 TRBV7-8 - TGTGCCAGCAGCACCGGACAGGGGGCCTACGAGCAGTACTTC CASSTGQGAYEQYF
TRBJ2-7 TRBD2 TRBV9 - TGTGCCAGCGGCGCTAGCGGGAGGGCGTACGAGCAGTACTTC CASGASGRAYEQYF
TRBJ2-1 - TRBV28 - TGTGCCAGCAGTCTCGGACCGGGACTTCGAGGGGAGCAGTTCTTC CASSLGPGLRGEQFF
TRBJ2-5 - TRBV6-1 - TGTGCCAGCAGTGAGTTGTCAGCGGAACATCGAGGGGAGACCCAGTACTTC CASSELSAEHRGETQYF
TRBJ1-3 - TRBV7-6 - TGTGCCAGCAGCTCAAACCCGGGAAACACCATATATTTT CASSSNPGNTIYF
TRBJ1-1 - TRBV19 - TGTGCCAGTAGTATTAGTAGGGCAGGGAACACTGAAGCTTTCTTT CASSISRAGNTEAFF
TRBJ2-2 - TRBV6-5 - TGTGCCAGTCTCCCCGGAACTACCGGGGAGCTGTTTTTT CASLPGTTGELFF
TRBJ2-7 - TRBV4-1 - TGCGCCAGCAGCCAAGAACAGCTGACTTACGAGCAGTACTTC CASSQEQLTYEQYF
TRBJ1-5 - TRBV27 few TGTGCCAGCAGTCGGCAGGGTGGGGGTCAGCCCCAGCATTTT CASSRQGGGQPQHF
TRBJ1-5 - TRBV6-1 - TGTGCCAGCAGTGAATCGATTGCGTTGGGCGTCGAGAGCAATCAGCCCCAGCATTTT CASSESIALGVESNQPQHF
TRBJ1-1 - TRBV29-1 once TGCAGCGTTCCACCGGGACACCTAGGGAACACTGAAGCTTTCTTT CSVPPGHLGNTEAFF
TRBJ2-7 TRBD2 TRBV11-2 - TGTGCCAGCAGCCTATTACTAGCGGGAGGATCGATCCCCTACGAGCAGTACTTC CASSLLLAGGSIPYEQYF
TRBJ1-5 - TRBV27 - TGTGCCAGCAGTTTCAACGACCTACCCCATCAGCCCCAGCATTTT CASSFNDLPHQPQHF
TRBJ2-7 - TRBV27 - TGTGCCAGCAGCCCGGGACCGGAGTACGAGCAGTACTTC CASSPGPEYEQYF
TRBJ1-3 - TRBV7-9 - TGTGCCAGCAGCTTAACAGCGGACAGAATTCACTCTGGAAACACCATATATTTT CASSLTADRIHSGNTIYF
TRBJ1-1 - TRBV10-3 - TGTGCCATCAGTGAGGGTTTCGATGAAGCTTTCTTT CAISEGFDEAFF
TRBJ2-7 TRBD2 TRBV27 - TGTGCCAGCAGTTTATCTCGGGGGGGCAACGAGCAGTACTTC CASSLSRGGNEQYF